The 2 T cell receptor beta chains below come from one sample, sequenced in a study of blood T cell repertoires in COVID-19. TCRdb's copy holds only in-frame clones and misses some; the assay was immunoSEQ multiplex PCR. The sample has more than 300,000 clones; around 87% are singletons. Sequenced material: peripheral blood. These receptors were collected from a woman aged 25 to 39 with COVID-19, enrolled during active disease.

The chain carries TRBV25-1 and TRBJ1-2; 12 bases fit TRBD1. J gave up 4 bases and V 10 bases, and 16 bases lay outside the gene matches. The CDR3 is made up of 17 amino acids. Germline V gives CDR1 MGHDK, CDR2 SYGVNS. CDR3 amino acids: CATTAGDRGHWGYGYTF. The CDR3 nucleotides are TGTGCCACTACCGCCGGGGACAGGGGGCATTGGGGCTATGGCTACACCTTC.

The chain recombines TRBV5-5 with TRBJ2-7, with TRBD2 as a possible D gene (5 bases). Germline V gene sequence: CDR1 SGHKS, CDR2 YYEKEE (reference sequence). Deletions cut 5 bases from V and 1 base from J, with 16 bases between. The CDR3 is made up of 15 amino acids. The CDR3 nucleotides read TGTGCCAGCAGGGCGAGGGAATCGGGATCCTACGAGCAGTACTTC. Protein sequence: CASRARESGSYEQYF.